This TCR beta chain came from a study of beta chain features in type 1 diabetes. This clone was seen a handful of times. V was trimmed by 6 bases and J by 4 bases, leaving 10 bases between them. The germline V gene has CDR1 SNHLY and CDR2 FYNNEI. This CDR3 region has 13 residues. Sequenced material consisted of expressed TCRB transcripts (all of the isolated RNA was reverse transcribed). Profiling relied on immunoSEQ multiplex PCR, and the TCRdb table lists in-frame clones only, not all of them. The table includes 450,000 to 600,000 clones, about 29% detected once. Sample: naive CD4+ T cells from blood. The gene calls are TRBV2 and TRBJ2-1; D is perhaps TRBD1 (6 bases). The TCR originated in a man aged 18 to 30 in good health. For the CDR3, the DNA is TGTGCCAGCAGAGTACAGGGTTACAATGAGCAGTTCTTC. Amino acids: CASRVQGYNEQFF.